This T cell receptor beta chain originates from a study of identical twins. Notes on the study in general: Part of the zero-insertion signal could reflect confounding by invariant MAIT and iNKT cells. Cross-sectional statistical analysis, not tracking of the same donors, underpinned the conclusions. Where out-of-frame alpha sequences were twin-shared, they showed excess low generation probability.

This clonotype was observed a few times. Its antigen is currently unknown. The length of the CDR3 is 16 residues. The germline CDR1 and CDR2 sequences are MNHEY and SVGAGI. Trimming took off 7 bases at V and 5 bases at J, with 23 bases between the two ends. A universal primer site arose from template switching, and cDNA bore unique molecular identifiers. TCRdb recomputed calls from the 5' RACE reads with MiXCR, one row per CDR3 protein. The data show around 1.7 million distinct CDR3 sequences, roughly 35% seen once. The clonotype was recovered from a newborn girl in good health. Source material: cord blood. V gene TRBV6-5 combines with J gene TRBJ1-2; D remains unclear. The chain's CDR3 is CASNPTPDRLSYGYTF. In DNA form, the CDR3 reads TGTGCCAGCAACCCTACACCAGACCGATTATCTTATGGCTACACCTTC.